This T cell receptor beta chain came from a study of blood T cell repertoires in COVID-19. Study as a whole: COVID-19 samples collected from the United States, Italy and Spain covered acute and convalescent phases. T cells, B-cell-depleted T cells, or PBMCs provided the cDNA or gDNA that served as material.

As handled by the study authors: Using reference gene primer amplification, nucleated cell counts were estimated. The table came from immunoSEQ multiplex PCR; TCRdb's copy has only in-frame clones and leaves some out. From that table come the V and J calls and clone size; the DNA was used to work out D and trimming. The repertoire includes fewer than 200,000 clones, roughly 90% of them detected once, and approximately 5% sits in the top ten. Patients at the Seattle site were enrolled during active infection and followed longitudinally. Germline V gene sequence: CDR1 SGHAT, CDR2 FQNNGV. CDR3 length: 14 amino acids. Trimming took 5 bases from V and 4 from J, leaving 12 bases between them.

Sequenced: peripheral blood. The origin of this receptor is a man aged 25 to 40 with COVID-19, enrolled during active disease. The chain has TRBV11-2 and TRBJ2-1, with TRBD2 as a possible D gene (5 bases). CDR3 nucleotides: TGTGCCAGCAGCCAAGGACTCTATTACAATGAGCAGTTCTTC. It codes for CASSQGLYYNEQFF.